These 30 T cell receptor beta chains were all obtained from the same sample, sequenced in a study of blood T cell repertoires in COVID-19. The repertoire was sequenced with immunoSEQ multiplex PCR; TCRdb's copy has only in-frame clones and lacks some. This sample has roughly 430,000 clones, with around 90% found just once. Specimen: PBMCs or T cells enriched from blood (not recorded which). All receptors come from a woman aged 40 to 50 with acute COVID-19.

The V gene is TRBV11-3, the J gene TRBJ2-7; possibly TRBD2 for D (5 bases). Looked up from germline, CDR1 is SGHNT and CDR2 is YENEEA. The CDR3 spans 12 residues. The ends were cut back, 2 bases at V and 9 bases at J, with 11 bases in the middle. The CDR3 region is CASSLSSGGQYF. CDR3 coding DNA: TGTGCCAGCAGCTTAAGCAGCGGCGGGCAGTACTTC.

This chain joins TRBV6-4 and TRBJ2-3, with 9 positions matching TRBD2. Germline V lookup: CDR1 MRHNA, CDR2 SNTAGT. This CDR3 has 17 residues. V lost 2 bases to trimming and J lost 2 bases; unmatched junction nucleotides: 8. The chain's CDR3 is CASSDGVGGGATDTQYF. DNA for the CDR3: TGTGCCAGCAGTGACGGTGTAGGCGGGGGGGCCACAGATACGCAGTATTTT.

This chain joins TRBV7-9 and TRBJ2-1, with D maybe TRBD2 (5 bases). CDR1 SEHNR and CDR2 FQNEAQ come from the germline V gene (reference sequence). This CDR3 region has 17 residues. Trimming cost V 7 bases and J 12 bases, with 31 bases left between them. The CDR3 loop is CASTLGWMRVPELGQFF. The CDR3 coding sequence is TGTGCCAGCACCCTAGGATGGATGCGGGTCCCCGAATTGGGGCAGTTCTTC.

The rearrangement uses TRBV24-1 and TRBJ2-1; 10 positions match TRBD2. Germline V gene lookup returns CDR1 KGHDR and CDR2 SFDVKD. Trimming removed 6 bases from V and 5 bases from J; junction bases left unmatched: 6. The CDR3 length is 15 residues. CDR3 coding DNA: TGTGCCACCAGTTCAAGCGGGGGGGTAAACAATGAGCAGTTCTTC. Encoded protein: CATSSSGGVNNEQFF.

The chain is built from TRBV4-1 and TRBJ1-5, with D unresolved. Trimming removed 3 bases from V and 6 bases from J, with 15 bases in between. This CDR3 spans 15 amino acids. Germline V lookup: CDR1 MGHRA, CDR2 YSYEKL. The CDR3 sequence is CASSQGGSLGQPQHF. CDR3 nucleotide sequence: TGCGCCAGCAGCCAGGGAGGATCTCTTGGTCAGCCCCAGCATTTT.

Here the CDR3 reads CASSESRGINQPQHF. As DNA, the CDR3 is TGTGCCAGCAGTGAATCCCGGGGGATCAATCAGCCCCAGCATTTT. This chain joins TRBV2 and TRBJ1-5; tentative D call: TRBD1 (5 bases). CDR3 length equals 15 residues. Trimming removed 2 bases at V and 3 bases at J, with 11 bases between. Germline V gene sequence: CDR1 SNHLY, CDR2 FYNNEI.

This clone was counted a single time. The J gene is TRBJ1-1, the V gene TRBV15; D is perhaps TRBD1 (5 bases). Trimming removed 3 bases from V and 0 bases from J, with 8 bases in between. CDR1 and CDR2 from the germline V gene are LNHNV and YYDKDF (reference sequence). This CDR3 has 14 amino acids. CDR3 DNA sequence: TGTGCCACCAGCAGGGGGACTCTGAACACTGAAGCTTTCTTT. Protein: CATSRGTLNTEAFF. The variable domain in full, with the rest retrieved from reference TRBV15 and TRBJ1-1, is DAMVIQNPRYQVTQFGKPVTLSCSQTLNHNVMYWYQQKSSQAPKLLFHYYDKDFNNEADTPDNFQSRRPNTSFCFLDIRSPGLGDTAMYLCATSRGTLNTEAFFGQGTRLTVV.

The V and J genes are TRBV5-6 and TRBJ1-4; a weak D match, TRBD1 (5 bases). In germline, CDR1 is SGHDT, CDR2 YYEEEE. The V and J ends lost 6 bases and 1 base respectively, with 13 bases between them. The CDR3 spans 15 residues. CDR3 in amino acids: CASTAVGETNEKLFF. The CDR3 nucleotides read TGTGCCAGCACCGCGGTAGGGGAAACTAATGAAAAACTGTTTTTT.

The rearrangement uses TRBV10-3 and TRBJ1-1; D is perhaps TRBD1 (6 bases). Germline-derived CDR1 and CDR2 are ENHRY and SYGVKD. The V end was cut by 7 bases, the J end by 0 bases, with 12 bases between. The CDR3 runs to 14 residues. Written as DNA, the CDR3 is TGTGCCATCACAAAGACAGGAATGAACACTGAAGCTTTCTTT. Encoded protein: CAITKTGMNTEAFF.

The rearrangement links TRBV14 to TRBJ2-7; D uncertain. Looked up from germline, CDR1 is SGHDN and CDR2 is FVKESK. The CDR3 is made up of 15 amino acids. Trimming removed 3 bases from V and 6 bases from J, with 18 bases in between. The CDR3 nucleotides are TGTGCCAGCAGCCATATAAGCTACCCCTCCGTCGAGCAGTACTTC. Its protein is CASSHISYPSVEQYF. Full variable domain (outside the CDR3, taken from reference TRBV14 and TRBJ2-7): EAGVTQFPSHSVIEKGQTVTLRCDPISGHDNLYWYRRVMGKEIKFLLHFVKESKQDESGMPNNRFLAERTGGTYSTLKVQPAELEDSGVYFCASSHISYPSVEQYFGPGTRLTVT.

The chain is built from TRBV11-3 and TRBJ2-3; 8 bases line up with TRBD1. Germline V gives CDR1 SGHNT, CDR2 YENEEA. This CDR3 is 17 amino acids long. After removal of 5 bases from V and 3 bases from J, the junction contained 13 bases not matched to a gene. The DNA of the CDR3 is TGTGCCAGCAGCCCTACCCGACAGGGGAAAAATACAGATACGCAGTATTTT. It specifies CASSPTRQGKNTDTQYF. Full variable domain (outside the CDR3, taken from reference TRBV11-3 and TRBJ2-3): EAGVVQSPRYKIIEKKQPVAFWCNPISGHNTLYWYLQNLGQGPELLIRYENEEAVDDSQLPKDRFSAERLKGVDSTLKIQPAELGDSAVYLCASSPTRQGKNTDTQYFGPGTRLTVL.

V and J are TRBV12-5 and TRBJ1-4, with TRBD1 identical over 7 bases. The CDR3 spans 13 residues. Trimming took 2 bases from V and 8 from J; bases not matched to a gene: 2. Germline CDR1 is LGHNT and CDR2 is FRNRAP. The CDR3 is CASGLTGAEKLFF. CDR3 DNA sequence: TGTGCTAGTGGTTTGACAGGGGCCGAAAAACTGTTTTTT.

The chain recombines TRBV15 with TRBJ1-2, with a weak D call TRBD1 (5 bases). V was cut by 0 bases and J by 3 bases, with 14 bases left in between. The CDR3 loop spans 16 amino acids. The germline V gene has CDR1 LNHNV and CDR2 YYDKDF (reference sequence). CDR3 coding DNA: TGTGCCACCAGCAGAGAGGGTTCGGGGGTCGACTATGGCTACACCTTC. As protein: CATSREGSGVDYGYTF.

The V and J genes are TRBV5-1 and TRBJ2-5; 11 bases agree with TRBD2. The CDR3 covers 18 residues. Losses at the gene ends were 1 base for V and 4 bases for J; bases not matched to a gene: 12. Germline CDR1 is SGHRS and CDR2 is YFSETQ. The CDR3 here is CASSLTVAGGPSGETQYF. The CDR3 coding sequence is TGCGCCAGCAGCTTGACGGTAGCGGGGGGGCCTTCAGGAGAGACCCAGTACTTC.

The gene calls are TRBV11-2 and TRBJ1-2; D is perhaps TRBD1 (5 bases). The germline CDR1 and CDR2 sequences are SGHAT and FQNNGV. The CDR3 is 13 amino acids. The V gene lost 3 bases and the J gene lost 4 bases, with 9 bases spanning the gap. CDR3 residues: CASSFGGSYGYTF. In DNA form, the CDR3 reads TGTGCCAGCAGCTTCGGGGGGTCCTATGGCTACACCTTC.

This chain links TRBV5-5 with TRBJ2-6; 8 positions agree with TRBD1. Germline assignment: CDR1 SGHKS and CDR2 YYEKEE (reference sequence). After removal of 1 base from V and 0 bases from J, the junction contained 12 bases not matched to a gene. The CDR3 consists of 20 residues. The CDR3 sequence is CASSLSTRGQVHSGANVLTF. Here the CDR3 DNA reads TGTGCCAGCAGCTTGTCCACCAGGGGGCAAGTACACTCTGGGGCCAACGTCCTGACTTTC.

This clone was seen just once. The chain has TRBV18 and TRBJ1-6; D might be TRBD1 (5 bases). The germline CDR1 and CDR2 sequences are KGHSH and LQKENI. V lost 3 bases, J lost 0 bases, and 12 bases lay in between. This CDR3 spans 17 amino acids. The CDR3 sequence is CASSPGLLTSYNSPLHF. In DNA form, the CDR3 reads TGTGCCAGCTCACCGGGACTCCTGACCTCCTATAATTCACCCCTCCACTTT.

The gene calls are TRBV6-5 and TRBJ1-2; D possibly corresponds to TRBD1 (6 bases). Trimming stripped 5 bases from V and 0 bases from J, with 7 bases between. The CDR3 contains 13 residues. The germline V gene has CDR1 MNHEY and CDR2 SVGAGI. CDR3 region: CASSRGSNYGYTF. The DNA for the CDR3 is TGTGCCAGCAGTAGGGGGTCTAACTATGGCTACACCTTC.

The chain employs TRBV11-2 and TRBJ2-2, with 7 bases that match TRBD2. The CDR3 has 15 amino acids. V lost 5 bases to trimming and J lost 0 bases; unmatched junction nucleotides: 3. Germline assignment: CDR1 SGHAT and CDR2 FQNNGV. The CDR3 bases are TGTGCCAGCAGCAATCTAGCGGCGAACACCGGGGAGCTGTTTTTT. Amino acid sequence: CASSNLAANTGELFF.

The chain carries TRBV19 and TRBJ2-1; 8 nucleotides align to TRBD1. The V and J ends lost 4 bases and 9 bases, in that order; junction bases with no gene match: 11. The CDR3 loop spans 15 amino acids. Germline lookup yields CDR1 LNHDA and CDR2 SQIVND (reference sequence). The CDR3 protein is CASSTDGQGRGEQFF. The CDR3 DNA reads TGTGCCAGTAGTACGGACGGACAGGGAAGGGGTGAGCAGTTCTTC. Drawing the rest from reference TRBV19 and TRBJ2-1, the complete variable domain is DGGITQSPKYLFRKEGQNVTLSCEQNLNHDAMYWYRQDPGQGLRLIYYSQIVNDFQKGDIAEGYSVSREKKESFPLTVTSAQKNPTAFYLCASSTDGQGRGEQFFGPGTRLTVL.

This chain uses TRBV19 with TRBJ1-2, with 9 bases that match TRBD1. With 5 bases clipped from V and 4 bases from J, the junction kept 5 bases outside the gene matches. CDR1 is LNHDA, CDR2 SQIVND, per germline (reference sequence). This CDR3 comprises 14 residues. The chain's CDR3 is CASSAQGATYGYTF. In nucleotides, the CDR3 is TGTGCCAGTAGTGCACAGGGGGCGACCTATGGCTACACCTTC.

This chain joins TRBV30 and TRBJ2-5; 7 bases fit TRBD2. Germline V gives CDR1 GTSNPN, CDR2 SVGIG (reference sequence). The CDR3 has 12 amino acids. V was pared by 3 bases and J by 5 bases, with 3 bases of the junction left unmatched. The CDR3 bases are TGTGCCTGGAGCCCTAGCGGTGAGACCCAGTACTTC. It is translated as CAWSPSGETQYF.

This rearrangement joins TRBV27 to TRBJ1-5, with D tentatively TRBD1 (6 bases). This CDR3 comprises 15 residues. V was trimmed by 7 bases and J by 4 bases, leaving 17 bases between them. Germline V CDR1 and CDR2: MNHEY, SMNVEV (reference sequence). The CDR3 is CASTGAGGGNQPQHF. As DNA, the CDR3 is TGTGCCAGCACCGGGGCGGGAGGGGGGAATCAGCCCCAGCATTTT.

This sequence joins TRBV6-5 and TRBJ2-7, with TRBD1 matching 7 bases. Germline V gives CDR1 MNHEY, CDR2 SVGAGI. Trimming took 6 bases from V and 0 from J; bases not matched to a gene: 8. CDR3 size: 15 residues. The CDR3: CASSQGGASSYEQYF. The CDR3 DNA sequence: TGTGCCAGCAGCCAAGGGGGCGCCTCCTCCTACGAGCAGTACTTC.

The CDR3 is CASGWRGPGGNGYTF. CDR3 in DNA: TGTGCTAGTGGGTGGAGGGGGCCAGGAGGGAATGGCTACACCTTC. This chain links TRBV12-5 with TRBJ1-2; 7 bases are a match to TRBD1. J was trimmed by 6 bases and V by 6 bases; bases with no gene match: 13. This CDR3 has 15 amino acids. CDR1 LGHNT and CDR2 FRNRAP come from the germline V gene.

In the case of this clone: At one of its ends the junction is not consistent with the germline gene, which may arise from a read error. The chain is built from TRBV11-2 and TRBJ1-2; 8 bases align to TRBD1. Germline V gives CDR1 SGHAT, CDR2 FQNNGV. The CDR3 consists of 11 residues. This CDR3 is CASSPRQGWAF. In DNA, the CDR3 is TGTGCCAGCAGCCCCCGACAGGGGTGGGCCTTC.

The chain has TRBV6-5 and TRBJ2-3; possible D gene TRBD2, 6 bases. Germline-derived CDR1 and CDR2 are MNHEY and SVGAGI. The CDR3 consists of 15 residues. V was clipped by 6 bases and J by 1 base, with 14 bases between them. The CDR3 DNA follows: TGTGCCAGCAGGAAAACGGGGGACGGCACAGATACGCAGTATTTT. Its translation is CASRKTGDGTDTQYF.

J is TRBJ2-1 and V is TRBV18, with TRBD2 as a possible D gene (5 bases). The ends were cut back, 6 bases at V and 5 bases at J, with 11 bases in the middle. The CDR3 spans 13 residues. The germline CDR1 and CDR2 sequences are KGHSH and LQKENI. The CDR3 reads CASSDRGNNEQFF. The CDR3 DNA reads TGTGCCAGCTCTGACCGGGGTAACAATGAGCAGTTCTTC.

This clone was found a few times. The rearrangement links TRBV23-1 to TRBJ2-2; no firm D call. TRBV23-1 is noted as an ORF with a role that remains uncertain. This CDR3 has 15 residues. Deletions cut 0 bases from V and 2 bases from J, with 7 bases between. This chain's CDR3 is CASSQSLLNTGELFF. DNA for the CDR3: TGCGCCAGCAGTCAATCTCTGTTAAACACCGGGGAGCTGTTTTTT.

This chain joins TRBV11-2 and TRBJ1-2, with TRBD1 matching over 8 bases. Trimming at V came to 1 base and at J to 3 bases, leaving 16 bases not matched to a gene. Looked up from germline, CDR1 is SGHAT and CDR2 is FQNNGV. The CDR3 is made up of 19 amino acids. The CDR3 coding sequence is TGTGCCAGCAGCTTAGCGGGAAAAAAGGACAGGGAAAATGACTATGGCTACACCTTC. This gives the protein CASSLAGKKDRENDYGYTF.